This TCR beta chain stems from a study of regulatory T cells in long-lasting Graves disease (TCRdb year 2021). Some background on the complete study: Persistent Graves' disease meant more than 5 years of antithyroid drug treatment with TSH receptor autoantibodies that stayed positive. This study used TCR sequencing and RNA sequencing of peripheral blood to compare persistent Graves' disease patients against newly diagnosed Graves' disease patients. The study took place in China and was registered as a clinical trial. A total of some 35 samples underwent TCR sequencing, from 13 patients with persistent Graves' disease and 20 patients with newly diagnosed Graves' disease. On average, persistent Graves' disease patients in the clinical cohort had been on antithyroid drugs for around ten years. Findings and caveats that apply to the study as a whole: As a limitation, the authors acknowledged that the small sample size may reduce accuracy. Compared with newly diagnosed patients, persistent Graves' disease patients had lower TCR Shannon entropy and fewer highly expanded clones, which suggests clonal expansion. A larger number of public clonotypes was shared among persistent patients (around 3,000) than among newly diagnosed patients (about 990). Preferential use of TRBV28, TRBJ1-2 and TRBJ2-5 was observed in persistent disease, whereas TRBV20-1 and TRBJ2-1 were favored in newly diagnosed disease. Because the primary lesion, thyroid tissue, could not be accessed, the study looked at peripheral blood alone. Only the TCR beta chain was sequenced and analyzed.

Receptors were amplified or captured by multiplex PCR. Sequencer: Illumina HiSeq 4000. TCR beta libraries were built with iRepertoire HTBI primers and Arm-PCR amplification of CDR3 regions. PCR products were gel purified before sequencing. In the authors' own workflow: Gene usage analysis of CDR3 amino acid clonotypes relied on the 60 to 65 TRBV and more than twelve TRBJ segments identified across samples. COPE and FqMerger were used to merge filtered high-quality paired reads into contigs. BLAST was used to align contigs to the IMGT TRBV, TRBD and TRBJ reference genes, and CDR3 was defined following IMGT. Clonotypes above 0.1% frequency were classified as highly expanded clones. Shannon entropy served as the measure of repertoire diversity, while the Gini coefficient captured V-J evenness. A clonotype was considered public if more than one individual shared it. Using fastp trimming at Q25 and MiXCR clonotype assembly, TCRdb reanalyzed the public sequencing data and kept in-frame beta chains. Identical CDR3 protein sequences are pooled into one entry, listed with their most common genes and DNA. None of the V and J calls come from the authors' own analysis; TCRdb made them. Within this sample are about 470,000 distinct CDR3 sequences, with roughly 21% of them counted one time only. Clones ranked in the top ten supply roughly 7.1% of the sample.

What this sample's time point label stands for: persistent/refractory GD, antithyroid drugs over 5 years with positive TRAb. RNA was extracted from PBMCs in TRIzol for both TCR sequencing and RNA sequencing. The diagnosis of Graves' disease followed American Thyroid Association guidelines. Patients for the study were recruited at an endocrinology department in Xi'an, China. Each patient gave 7.5 to 10 milliliters of peripheral blood, collected in an EDTA anticoagulant tube. Ficoll Paque Plus density gradient separation was used to isolate PBMCs, and no further T cell sorting was done. An Agilent 2100 Bioanalyzer and agarose gel were used to check RNA quality, while a NanoDrop 2000 measured RNA concentration. From its cysteine to its phenylalanine, the CDR3 spans 13 amino acids. The only DNA kept is the CDR3, 39 bases in frame from the first base. Taken from the germline V gene (reference sequence), the CDR1 and CDR2 loops are SEHNR and FQNEAQ.

Remarks on this clonotype: Which antigen it targets is not known. The junction does not match germline at one end; this may be a read error.

This receptor chain uses TRBV7-9 and TRBJ2-4, and 10 junctional nucleotides match TRBD2. The source material was peripheral blood mononuclear cells (PBMCs), sampled when the disease was refractory, from a patient treated with antithyroid drugs. This clonotype was sampled from a female donor with Graves disease. The CDR3: CASSSLRLAGLFF. The nucleotide sequence is TGTGCCAGCAGCTCCCTCAGACTAGCGGGCTTGTTCTTC.